Listed below are T cell receptor beta chains from one sample, sequenced in a study of cytomegalovirus exposure and HLA in healthy donors. Some clones are missing from TCRdb's copy, which holds only in-frame ones; the method was immunoSEQ multiplex PCR. This table holds around 140,000 clones, more than 75% found once. The sample consisted of PBMCs. The source is a young man in good health and CMV-seropositive. Both conserved end residues are part of each CDR3. D genes are given only for firm matches. Some rows mark clone size as missing; the rest say once, few, many or name a class of expanded clone.

TRBV5-7,TRBD2,NA,TRBJ2-3,TGTGCCAGCAGTACATTGTCTAGCGGGAGGGATGGCACAGATACGCAGTATTTT,CASSTLSSGRDGTDTQYF
TRBV27,TRBD1,once,TRBJ2-7,TGTGCCAGCAGTTGGACAGGATTCGAAGGGGACTACGAGCAGTACTTC,CASSWTGFEGDYEQYF
TRBV7-6,TRBD1,once,TRBJ2-7,TGTGCCAGCAGCGAGGGACAGGGGCAACTCGAGTACTTC,CASSEGQGQLEYF
TRBV29-1,TRBD1,NA,TRBJ2-7,TGCAGCGTTGCTGACAGGGGGTACGAGCAGTACTTC,CSVADRGYEQYF
TRBV5-1,NA,NA,TRBJ2-7,TGCGCCAGCAGCAAGGAGTACGAGCAGTACTTC,CASSKEYEQYF
TRBV11-2,NA,NA,TRBJ2-5,TGTGCCAGCAGCCAACCGGCAGCGTTACAAGAGACCCAGTACTTC,CASSQPAALQETQYF
TRBV6-5,NA,NA,TRBJ2-6,TGTGCCAGCACCCTACTAGTCTCTGGGGCCAACGTCCTGACTTTC,CASTLLVSGANVLTF
TRBV5-1,TRBD1,NA,TRBJ2-5,TGCGCCAGCAGCCCAAGGACAGGGTCCGGGGGGACCCAGTACTTC,CASSPRTGSGGTQYF
TRBV29-1,NA,NA,TRBJ1-4,TGCAGCGTTGCCCAGGCAAGCCCTAATGAAAAACTGTTTTTT,CSVAQASPNEKLFF
TRBV5-1,NA,once,TRBJ2-7,TGCGCCAGCAGCTTGGGAGGAGAGACCTACGAGCAGTACTTC,CASSLGGETYEQYF
TRBV7-2,TRBD1,NA,TRBJ2-2,TGTGCCAGCAGGAGCGGGACAGGGGTCACCGGGGAGCTGTTTTTT,CASRSGTGVTGELFF
TRBV28,TRBD1,NA,TRBJ2-7,TGTGCCAGCAGTTTTGGGACAGGGGACGAGCAGTACTTC,CASSFGTGDEQYF
TRBV6-5,NA,NA,TRBJ2-1,TGTGCCAGCAGTTCCACTCGGGAGCAGTTCTTC,CASSSTREQFF
TRBV5-1,NA,NA,TRBJ2-1,TGCGCCAGCAGCCTTTTTACAGGCGGTGAGCAGTTCTTC,CASSLFTGGEQFF
TRBV9,NA,NA,TRBJ1-2,TGTGCCAGCAGCGAAGGGGCGGCGAACTTCTATGGCTACACCTTC,CASSEGAANFYGYTF
TRBV5-5,NA,NA,TRBJ1-1,TGTGCCAGCAGCTCCAGGGACACTGAAGCTTTCTTT,CASSSRDTEAFF
TRBV7-9,NA,NA,TRBJ2-1,TGTGCCAGCAGCTCCGACTTGGGTGAGCAGTTCTTC,CASSSDLGEQFF
TRBV28,NA,NA,TRBJ1-1,TGTGCCAGCAGTTCCCCTCGGACAGAAAAAAACACTGAAGCTTTCTTT,CASSSPRTEKNTEAFF
TRBV5-1,NA,NA,TRBJ1-4,TGCGCCAGCAGCTTGGAATCAGGGTTAGGAGAAAAACTGTTTTTT,CASSLESGLGEKLFF
TRBV6-5,NA,NA,TRBJ1-1,TGTGCCAGCAGTTATCAGGGGCCACTGGGGACTGAAGCTTTCTTT,CASSYQGPLGTEAFF
TRBV5-1,TRBD1,few,TRBJ1-3,TGCGCCAGCAGCCCAGGGGACAGGGGCTCTGGAAACACCATATATTTT,CASSPGDRGSGNTIYF
TRBV4-1,NA,NA,TRBJ2-7,TGCGCCAGCAGCCAACCTGGACGGGGCTACGAGCAGTACTTC,CASSQPGRGYEQYF
TRBV6-1,NA,NA,TRBJ1-3,TGTGCCAGCGAACTAGGTAGATCTGGAAACACCATATATTTT,CASELGRSGNTIYF
TRBV5-6,NA,NA,TRBJ2-1,TGTGCCAGCAGCTTGTCGGGACTGGCTGCCCAAAGCTCCTACAATGAGCAGTTCTTC,CASSLSGLAAQSSYNEQFF
TRBV4-1,TRBD1,NA,TRBJ2-7,TGCGCCAGCAGCCAAGGGGACAGGACATACGAGCAGTACTTC,CASSQGDRTYEQYF
TRBV5-1,NA,NA,TRBJ1-4,TGCGCCAGCAGCTTTGCGGAGGCAACTAATGAAAAACTGTTTTTT,CASSFAEATNEKLFF
TRBV28,TRBD2,NA,TRBJ2-7,TGTGCCAGCAGTTCTCCGGGACTAGCGGGGACCTACGAGCAGTACTTC,CASSSPGLAGTYEQYF
TRBV28,NA,few,TRBJ1-1,TGTGCCAGCAGTACAAACACTGAAGCTTTCTTT,CASSTNTEAFF
TRBV7-7,TRBD1,NA,TRBJ2-3,TGTGCTAGCAGCCCAAACAGGGGTGGTGGCACAGATACGCAGTATTTT,CASSPNRGGGTDTQYF
TRBV7-9,TRBD1,NA,TRBJ1-2,TGTGCCAGCAGCTCCCTGACAGGGGGAAGGAATGGCTACACCTTC,CASSSLTGGRNGYTF
TRBV10-3,TRBD1,many,TRBJ1-1,TGTGCCTCCGGACAGGGGATCGGCACTGAAGCTTTCTTT,CASGQGIGTEAFF
TRBV6-1,TRBD1,NA,TRBJ1-1,TGTGCCACCACAAGGGGGACAGGGTCTGAAGTTTTCTTT,CATTRGTGSEVFF
TRBV7-9,TRBD1,NA,TRBJ1-2,TGTGCCAGCAGCCCGCGGACAGGGACTAAAGACGGCTACACCTTC,CASSPRTGTKDGYTF
TRBV28,TRBD1,NA,TRBJ2-3,TGTGCCAGCAGTTTTAGGGGGCGGAGGCCGGGGGATACGCAGTATTTT,CASSFRGRRPGDTQYF
TRBV11-2,TRBD2,NA,TRBJ2-2,TGTGCCAGCAGCTTATGGGGACTAGATTTCGCCGGGGAGCTGTTTTTT,CASSLWGLDFAGELFF
TRBV27,NA,NA,TRBJ1-4,TGTGCCAGCAGCCCACTCGGGTCCAATGAAAAACTGTTTTTT,CASSPLGSNEKLFF
TRBV25-1,TRBD1,NA,TRBJ2-1,TGTGCCAGCAGTGAAAATCGCGGGACAGGGACTTATGAGCAGTTCTTC,CASSENRGTGTYEQFF
TRBV11-3,TRBD2,NA,TRBJ2-1,TGTGCCAGCAGCCCGAGCGGGAGCTCCTACAATGAGCAGTTCTTC,CASSPSGSSYNEQFF
TRBV5-4,NA,NA,TRBJ2-7,TGTGCCAGCAGCTCCAGCGACAGAGACCCTAGGGAGCAGTACTTC,CASSSSDRDPREQYF
TRBV10-3,TRBD1,NA,TRBJ2-5,TGTGCCATCAGTAGGACAGGGAAAGAGACCCAGTACTTC,CAISRTGKETQYF
TRBV7-9,TRBD1,NA,TRBJ2-7,TGTGCCAGCAGCTGGGACAGGCAGAGCTCCTACGAGCAGTACTTC,CASSWDRQSSYEQYF
TRBV6-5,TRBD1,NA,TRBJ2-7,TGTGCCAGCAGTGGCCGGGACAGTTCCTACGAGCAGTACTTC,CASSGRDSSYEQYF
TRBV14,NA,NA,TRBJ1-2,TGTGCCAGCAGCCAATTCTGGCCGGGTGGAGATGGCTACACCTTC,CASSQFWPGGDGYTF
TRBV2,TRBD1,NA,TRBJ2-2,TGTGCCAGCAGGTCAGGGGGCGTCGACACCGGGGAGCTGTTTTTT,CASRSGGVDTGELFF
TRBV2,NA,NA,TRBJ2-6,TGTGCCAGCAGTCCCGGGACAAACTCTGGGGCCAACGTCCTGACTTTC,CASSPGTNSGANVLTF
TRBV19,TRBD1,few,TRBJ1-2,TGTGCCAGTAGTATACAGGGGGTCTATGGCTACACCTTC,CASSIQGVYGYTF
TRBV7-2,TRBD2,NA,TRBJ2-7,TGTGCCAGCAGCCCTACTAGCGGGAGAAACTACGAGCAGTACTTC,CASSPTSGRNYEQYF
TRBV4-1,NA,NA,TRBJ1-3,TGCGCCAGCAGCCAAGGACAGGGAAACACCATATATTTT,CASSQGQGNTIYF